This TCR beta chain was observed in a study of blood T cell repertoires in COVID-19. V shed 4 bases and J 6 bases; nucleotides not matched to a gene: 6. The germline gives CDR1 SGHVS, CDR2 FQNEAQ. The length of the CDR3 is 14 residues. Assay used: immunoSEQ multiplex PCR; TCRdb lists only in-frame clones, some missing. The top ten hold 1.5% to 2% of the sample, which has 200,000 to 250,000 clones, approximately 90% seen once. This sequence was found in a man aged 40-49 years who had recovered from COVID-19. J is TRBJ1-2 and V is TRBV7-8, with 9 bases fitting TRBD1. Input material: PBMCs or T cells enriched from blood (not recorded which). In nucleotides, the CDR3 is TGTGCCAGCAGCTCCGGGACAGGGCCCCATGGCTACACCTTC. It is translated as CASSSGTGPHGYTF.